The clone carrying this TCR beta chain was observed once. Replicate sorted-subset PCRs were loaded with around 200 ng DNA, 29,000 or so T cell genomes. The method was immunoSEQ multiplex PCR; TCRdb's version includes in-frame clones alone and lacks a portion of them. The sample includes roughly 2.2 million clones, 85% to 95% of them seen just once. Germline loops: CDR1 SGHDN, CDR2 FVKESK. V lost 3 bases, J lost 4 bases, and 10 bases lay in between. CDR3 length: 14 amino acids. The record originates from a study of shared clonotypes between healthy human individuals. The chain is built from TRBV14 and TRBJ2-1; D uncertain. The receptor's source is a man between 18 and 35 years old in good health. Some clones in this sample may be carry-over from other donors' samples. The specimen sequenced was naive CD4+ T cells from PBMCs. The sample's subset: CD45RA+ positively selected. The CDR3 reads CASSQFSSYNEQFF. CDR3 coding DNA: TGTGCCAGCAGCCAGTTTAGTTCTTACAATGAGCAGTTCTTC. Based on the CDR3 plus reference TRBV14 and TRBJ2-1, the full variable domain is EAGVTQFPSHSVIEKGQTVTLRCDPISGHDNLYWYRRVMGKEIKFLLHFVKESKQDESGMPNNRFLAERTGGTYSTLKVQPAELEDSGVYFCASSQFSSYNEQFFGPGTRLTVL.